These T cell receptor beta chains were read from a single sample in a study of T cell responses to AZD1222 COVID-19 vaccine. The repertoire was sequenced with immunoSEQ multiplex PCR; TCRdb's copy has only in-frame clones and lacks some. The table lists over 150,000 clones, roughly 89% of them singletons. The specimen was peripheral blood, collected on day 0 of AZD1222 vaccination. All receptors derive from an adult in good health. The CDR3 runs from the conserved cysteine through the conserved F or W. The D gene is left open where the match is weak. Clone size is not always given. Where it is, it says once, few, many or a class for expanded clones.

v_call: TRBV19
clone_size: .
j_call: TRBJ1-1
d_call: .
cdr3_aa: CASSMGQANTEAFF
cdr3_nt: TGTGCCAGTAGTATGGGGCAGGCGAACACTGAAGCTTTCTTT

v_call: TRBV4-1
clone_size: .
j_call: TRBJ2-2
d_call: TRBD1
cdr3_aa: CASSQEGQGADTGELFF
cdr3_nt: TGCGCCAGCAGCCAAGAGGGACAGGGGGCCGACACCGGGGAGCTGTTTTTT

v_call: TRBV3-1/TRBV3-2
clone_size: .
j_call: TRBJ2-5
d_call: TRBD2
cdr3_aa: CASSRSGGARETQYF
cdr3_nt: TGTGCCAGCAGCCGGAGCGGGGGGGCCCGAGAGACCCAGTACTTC

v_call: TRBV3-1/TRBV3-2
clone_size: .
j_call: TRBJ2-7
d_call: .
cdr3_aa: CASSQSHRAATYEQYF
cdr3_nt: TGTGCCAGCAGCCAAAGTCACAGGGCCGCAACCTACGAGCAGTACTTC

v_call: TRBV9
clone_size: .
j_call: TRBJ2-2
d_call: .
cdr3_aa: CASSVGAGINGYTGELFF
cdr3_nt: TGTGCCAGCAGCGTAGGGGCAGGGATAAATGGTTACACCGGGGAGCTGTTTTTT

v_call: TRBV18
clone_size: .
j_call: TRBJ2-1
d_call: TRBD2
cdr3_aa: CASSIAGGPGYNEQFF
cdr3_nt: TGTGCCAGCTCAATAGCGGGAGGGCCTGGATACAATGAGCAGTTCTTC

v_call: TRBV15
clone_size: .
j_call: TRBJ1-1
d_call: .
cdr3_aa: CATSRPRAVPTEAFF
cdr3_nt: TGTGCCACCAGCAGACCCCGGGCAGTGCCTACTGAAGCTTTCTTT

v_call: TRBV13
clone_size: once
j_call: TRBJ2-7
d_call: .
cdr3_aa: CASSLTVSSIHEQYF
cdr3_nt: TGTGCCAGCAGCCTCACCGTGTCTAGTATTCACGAGCAGTACTTC

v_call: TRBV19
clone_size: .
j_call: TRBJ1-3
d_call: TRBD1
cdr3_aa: CASRAGDRGAGNTIYF
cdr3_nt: TGTGCCAGTAGGGCAGGAGACAGGGGCGCTGGAAACACCATATATTTT

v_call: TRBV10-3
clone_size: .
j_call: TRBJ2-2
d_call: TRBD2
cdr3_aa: CAINRGGDTGELFF
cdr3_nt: TGTGCCATCAACCGCGGGGGGGACACCGGGGAGCTGTTTTTT

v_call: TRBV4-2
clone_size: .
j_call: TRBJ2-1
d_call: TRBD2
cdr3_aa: CASSQDATSGSRKFF
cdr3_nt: TGTGCCAGCAGCCAAGATGCAACTAGCGGGAGTAGAAAGTTCTTC

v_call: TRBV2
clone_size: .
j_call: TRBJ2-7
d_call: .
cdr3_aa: CASSPRVAYRYEQYF
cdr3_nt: TGTGCCAGCAGTCCGCGGGTAGCCTACCGCTACGAGCAGTACTTC

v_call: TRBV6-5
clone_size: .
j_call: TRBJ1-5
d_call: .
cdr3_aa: CASSYLTVHF
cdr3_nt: TGTGCCAGCAGTTACCTAACAGTGCATTTT

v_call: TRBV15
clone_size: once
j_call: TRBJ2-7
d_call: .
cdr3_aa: CATSRVAPNEQYF
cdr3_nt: TGTGCCACCAGCAGAGTAGCGCCGAACGAGCAGTACTTC

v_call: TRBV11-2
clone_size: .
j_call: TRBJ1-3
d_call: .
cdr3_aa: CASSLDTRSGNTIYF
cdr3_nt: TGTGCCAGCAGCTTAGACACCCGCTCTGGAAACACCATATATTTT

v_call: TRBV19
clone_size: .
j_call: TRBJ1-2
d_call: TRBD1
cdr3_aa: CASNNAGGAVYGYTF
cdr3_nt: TGTGCCAGTAACAACGCAGGGGGCGCGGTCTATGGCTACACCTTC

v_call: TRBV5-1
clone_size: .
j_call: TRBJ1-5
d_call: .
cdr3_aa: CASSIQGGPDQPQHF
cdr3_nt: TGCGCCAGCAGCATACAAGGGGGACCCGATCAGCCCCAGCATTTT

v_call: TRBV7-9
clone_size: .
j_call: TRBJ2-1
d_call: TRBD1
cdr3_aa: CASSMGQSHEQFF
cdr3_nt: TGTGCCAGCAGCATGGGACAGTCCCATGAGCAGTTCTTC

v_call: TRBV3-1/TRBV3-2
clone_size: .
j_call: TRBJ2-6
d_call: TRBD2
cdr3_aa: CASSWTSGIYSGANVLTF
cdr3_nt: TGTGCCAGCAGCTGGACTAGCGGGATTTACTCTGGGGCCAACGTCCTGACTTTC

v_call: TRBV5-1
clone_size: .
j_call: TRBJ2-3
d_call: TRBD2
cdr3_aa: CASSLSGTSGGAGTDTQYF
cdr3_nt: TGCGCCAGCAGCTTATCCGGGACTAGCGGGGGGGCCGGCACAGATACGCAGTATTTT

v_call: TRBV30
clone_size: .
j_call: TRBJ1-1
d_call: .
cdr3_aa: CAWKNPGTEAFF
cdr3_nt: TGTGCCTGGAAAAATCCGGGGACTGAAGCTTTCTTT

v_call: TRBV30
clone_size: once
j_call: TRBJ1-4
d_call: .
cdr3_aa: CAWSGRSGEKLFF
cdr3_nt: TGTGCCTGGAGTGGAAGGAGTGGCGAAAAACTGTTTTTT

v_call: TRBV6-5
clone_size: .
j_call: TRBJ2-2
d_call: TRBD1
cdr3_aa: CASSSPQGGNTGELFF
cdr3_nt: TGTGCCAGCAGTTCACCACAGGGGGGTAACACCGGGGAGCTGTTTTTT

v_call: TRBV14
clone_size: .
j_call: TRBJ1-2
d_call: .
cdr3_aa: CASSPGHRRGYTF
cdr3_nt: TGTGCCAGCAGCCCAGGACACCGTCGTGGCTACACCTTC

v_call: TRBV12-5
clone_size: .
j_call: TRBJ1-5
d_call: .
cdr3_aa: CASGGAQPQHF
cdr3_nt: TGTGCTAGTGGCGGGGCTCAGCCCCAGCATTTT

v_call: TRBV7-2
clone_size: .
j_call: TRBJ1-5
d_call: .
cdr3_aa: CASSSGPNQPQHF
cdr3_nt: TGTGCCAGCAGCTCGGGGCCTAATCAGCCCCAGCATTTT

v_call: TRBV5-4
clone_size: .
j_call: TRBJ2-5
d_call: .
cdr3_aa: CASTEILGETQYF
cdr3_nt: TGTGCCAGCACCGAAATTTTGGGCGAGACCCAGTACTTC

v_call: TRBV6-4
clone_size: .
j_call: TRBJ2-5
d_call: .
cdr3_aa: CASSEWAGRGETQYF
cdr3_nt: TGTGCCAGCAGTGAATGGGCGGGGAGAGGGGAGACCCAGTACTTC

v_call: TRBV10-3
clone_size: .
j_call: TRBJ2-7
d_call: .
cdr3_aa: CAIRDHKGPYEQYF
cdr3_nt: TGTGCCATCAGGGATCATAAGGGGCCCTACGAGCAGTACTTC

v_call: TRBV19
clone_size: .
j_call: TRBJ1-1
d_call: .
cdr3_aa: CASSITGEGPEAFF
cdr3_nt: TGTGCCAGTAGTATAACGGGCGAGGGGCCCGAAGCTTTCTTT

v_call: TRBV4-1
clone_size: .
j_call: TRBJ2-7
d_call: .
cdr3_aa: CASSPKAPSDEQYF
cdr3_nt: TGCGCCAGCAGCCCGAAGGCCCCGTCGGACGAGCAGTACTTC

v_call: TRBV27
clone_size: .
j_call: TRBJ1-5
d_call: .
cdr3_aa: CASSLGGIASNQPQHF
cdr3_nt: TGTGCCAGCAGTTTAGGGGGGATCGCTAGCAATCAGCCCCAGCATTTT

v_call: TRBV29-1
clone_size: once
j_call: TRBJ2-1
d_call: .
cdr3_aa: CSGSPGEYNEQFF
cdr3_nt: TGCAGCGGCTCCCCGGGGGAATACAATGAGCAGTTCTTC

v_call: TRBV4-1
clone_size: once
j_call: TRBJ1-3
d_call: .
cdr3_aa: CASSQGLSSGNTIYF
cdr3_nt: TGCGCCAGCAGCCAAGGCTTAAGCTCTGGAAACACCATATATTTT

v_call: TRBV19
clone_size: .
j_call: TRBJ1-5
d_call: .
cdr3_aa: CASSIDLGNQPQHF
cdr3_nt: TGTGCCAGTAGTATAGATCTCGGAAATCAGCCCCAGCATTTT

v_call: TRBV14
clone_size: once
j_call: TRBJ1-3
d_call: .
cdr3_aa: CASSHGQVRSGNTIYF
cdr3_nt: TGTGCCAGCAGCCATGGTCAGGTTCGCTCTGGAAACACCATATATTTT

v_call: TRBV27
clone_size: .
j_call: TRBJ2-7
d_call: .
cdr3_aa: CASSLFQAGAYEQYF
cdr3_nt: TGTGCCAGCAGTTTATTTCAAGCGGGCGCCTACGAGCAGTACTTC

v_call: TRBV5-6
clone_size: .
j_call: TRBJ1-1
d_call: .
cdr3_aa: CASSLPWTVYDMNTEAFF
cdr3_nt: TGTGCCAGCAGCTTGCCGTGGACAGTATACGACATGAACACTGAAGCTTTCTTT

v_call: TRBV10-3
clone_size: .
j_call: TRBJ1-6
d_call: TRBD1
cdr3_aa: CAISEAGGSPLHF
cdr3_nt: TGTGCCATCAGTGAGGCAGGGGGTTCACCCCTCCACTTT

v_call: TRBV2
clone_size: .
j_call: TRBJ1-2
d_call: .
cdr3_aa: CASSEAFTANYGYTF
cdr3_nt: TGTGCCAGCAGTGAAGCGTTCACAGCTAACTATGGCTACACCTTC

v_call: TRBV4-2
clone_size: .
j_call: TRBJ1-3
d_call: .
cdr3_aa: CASSQDRPFSGNTIYF
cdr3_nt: TGTGCCAGCAGCCAAGACAGGCCTTTCTCTGGAAACACCATATATTTT

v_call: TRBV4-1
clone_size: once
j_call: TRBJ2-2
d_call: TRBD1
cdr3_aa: CASRSTGVAGELFF
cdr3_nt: TGCGCCAGCAGATCGACAGGGGTGGCCGGGGAGCTGTTTTTT

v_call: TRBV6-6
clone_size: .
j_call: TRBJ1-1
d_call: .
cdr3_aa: CASSHEQGSTEAFF
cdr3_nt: TGTGCCAGCAGTCATGAACAGGGTTCCACTGAAGCTTTCTTT

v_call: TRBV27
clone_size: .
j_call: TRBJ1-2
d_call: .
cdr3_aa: CASSHRASPQGYTF
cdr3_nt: TGTGCCAGCAGCCATCGGGCCTCCCCTCAGGGCTACACCTTC

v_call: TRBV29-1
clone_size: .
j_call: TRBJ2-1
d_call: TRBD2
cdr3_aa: CSSSGRGEQFF
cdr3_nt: TGCAGTAGTAGCGGGAGAGGTGAGCAGTTCTTC

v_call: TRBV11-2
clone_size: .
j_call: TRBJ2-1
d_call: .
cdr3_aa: CASSLDGGGSEQFF
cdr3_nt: TGTGCCAGCAGCTTAGACGGGGGTGGTTCCGAGCAGTTCTTC

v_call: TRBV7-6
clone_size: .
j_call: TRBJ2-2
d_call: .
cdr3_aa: CASRSPHGGGSGTGELFF
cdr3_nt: TGTGCCAGCAGATCACCCCATGGCGGCGGGTCGGGCACCGGGGAGCTGTTTTTT

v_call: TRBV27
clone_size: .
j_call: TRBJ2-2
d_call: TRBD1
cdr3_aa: CASSYIYRAGGGELFF
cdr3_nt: TGTGCCAGCAGTTATATCTACAGGGCAGGGGGCGGGGAGCTGTTTTTT

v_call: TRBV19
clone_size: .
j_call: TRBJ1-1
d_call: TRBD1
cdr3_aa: CASRDRYTEAFF
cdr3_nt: TGTGCCAGCCGGGACAGGTACACTGAAGCTTTCTTT

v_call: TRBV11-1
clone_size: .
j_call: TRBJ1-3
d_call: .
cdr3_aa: CASSLQGNIGNTIYF
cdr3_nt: TGTGCCAGCAGCTTACAGGGGAACATTGGAAACACCATATATTTT

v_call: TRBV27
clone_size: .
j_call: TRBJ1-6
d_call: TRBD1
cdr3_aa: CASSLISRGQGSPLHF
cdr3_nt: TGTGCCAGCAGTTTAATAAGCAGGGGGCAAGGTTCACCCCTCCACTTT

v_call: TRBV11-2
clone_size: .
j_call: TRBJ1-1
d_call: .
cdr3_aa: CASSLGQDRWAFF
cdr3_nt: TGTGCCAGCAGCTTGGGGCAGGACCGTTGGGCTTTCTTT

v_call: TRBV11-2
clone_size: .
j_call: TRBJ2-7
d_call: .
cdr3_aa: CASSVYSSQGGEQYF
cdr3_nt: TGTGCCAGCAGCGTCTACTCGTCCCAGGGAGGTGAGCAGTACTTC